Listed here are 12 T cell receptor beta chains from one sample, sequenced in a study of OX40 agonist ivuxolimab in advanced cancers. The assay was immunoSEQ multiplex PCR, and TCRdb's table has in-frame clones only and misses some. The data show tens of thousands of clones, approximately 81% seen once. Sequenced material: CD4+ or CD8+ T cells sorted from blood, taken in a trial of the OX40 agonist ivuxolimab. These receptor sequences come from an adult with an advanced solid tumor such as melanoma, head and neck, liver or kidney cancer.

The sample holds many counts of this clone. V and J are TRBV6-1 and TRBJ1-5; D remains ambiguous. This CDR3 comprises 14 residues. Germline lookup yields CDR1 MNHNS and CDR2 SASEGT. V was cut by 1 base and J by 2 bases, with 6 bases left in between. The CDR3 spells CASSEGSGNQPQHF. For the CDR3, the DNA is TGTGCCAGCAGTGAAGGGAGTGGCAATCAGCCCCAGCATTTT.

V usage is TRBV28 and J usage is TRBJ2-7, with 7 bases that match TRBD1. V dropped 6 bases and J dropped 1; count of bases not matched to a gene: 9. Germline CDR1 and CDR2: MDHEN and SYDVKM. The CDR3 extends over 15 amino acids. CDR3 coding DNA: TGTGCCAGCAGCCTAACGGGACAGCTATCCTACGAGCAGTACTTC. This codes for CASSLTGQLSYEQYF. Supplemented by reference TRBV28 and TRBJ2-7, the full variable domain reads DVKVTQSSRYLVKRTGEKVFLECVQDMDHENMFWYRQDPGLGLRLIYFSYDVKMKEKGDIPEGYSVSREKKERFSLILESASTNQTSMYLCASSLTGQLSYEQYFGPGTRLTVT.

The rearrangement uses TRBV6-1 and TRBJ2-3; D gene ambiguous. In germline, CDR1 is MNHNS, CDR2 SASEGT. This CDR3 comprises 15 residues. V lost 6 bases and J lost 0, with 13 bases in between. For the CDR3, the DNA is TGTGCCAGCAGGTCCGGGCAGGATAGCACAGATACGCAGTATTTT. Translating it yields CASRSGQDSTDTQYF.

This clone came up a few times. The chain is built from TRBV5-8 and TRBJ2-5, with TRBD2 identical over 10 bases. Per the germline V gene, CDR1 is SGHTS and CDR2 is YDEGEE. The CDR3 length is 16 residues. V shed 0 bases, J shed 2 bases, and the junction held 4 bases outside the gene matches. The CDR3 nucleotides are TGTGCCAGCAGCTTGGATGGACTAGCGGATCAAGAGACCCAGTACTTC. Translation gives CASSLDGLADQETQYF.

V and J are TRBV5-6 and TRBJ1-2; D is undetermined. The V gene lost 2 bases and the J gene lost 4 bases, with 15 bases spanning the gap. This CDR3 is 15 amino acids long. Germline V CDR1 and CDR2: SGHDT, YYEEEE. CDR3 sequence: CASSFGSSYTYGYTF. Here the CDR3 DNA reads TGTGCCAGCAGCTTTGGATCCAGTTACACCTATGGCTACACCTTC.

The chain links TRBV7-8 to TRBJ2-1; D remains unclear. Trimming took off 4 bases at V and 4 bases at J, with 8 bases between the two ends. The V gene's germline CDR1 is SGHVS and CDR2 FQNEAQ. The CDR3 has 13 amino acids. The CDR3 coding sequence is TGTGCCAGCAGCTACCTAGGATACAATGAGCAGTTCTTC. Protein product: CASSYLGYNEQFF.

The V gene is TRBV9, the J gene TRBJ2-7, with D unclear. V was pared by 0 bases and J by 2 bases, with 9 bases between. This CDR3 is 14 amino acids long. The V gene's germline CDR1 is SGDLS and CDR2 YYNGEE. CDR3 nucleotides: TGTGCCAGCAGCGTAGCGGCAGGAGCCTACGAGCAGTACTTC. Residues: CASSVAAGAYEQYF.

V is TRBV27 and J is TRBJ1-1; 8 positions match TRBD1. The CDR3 contains 13 residues. CDR1 is MNHEY, CDR2 SMNVEV, per germline (reference sequence). Trimming at V came to 8 bases and at J to 7 bases, leaving 9 bases not matched to a gene. CDR3 sequence reads: CASSTGGRGEAFF. CDR3 coding DNA: TGTGCCAGCTCCACAGGGGGACGGGGTGAAGCTTTCTTT.

This rearrangement joins TRBV19 to TRBJ2-3; D is uncertain. There are 17 residues in the CDR3. Germline V gives CDR1 LNHDA, CDR2 SQIVND (reference sequence). V was trimmed by 5 bases and J by 0 bases, leaving 18 bases between them. CDR3 amino acids: CASSLTRTVTSTDTQYF. As DNA, the CDR3 is TGTGCCAGTAGTCTGACCCGGACGGTCACTAGCACAGATACGCAGTATTTT. Supplemented by reference TRBV19 and TRBJ2-3, the full variable domain reads DGGITQSPKYLFRKEGQNVTLSCEQNLNHDAMYWYRQDPGQGLRLIYYSQIVNDFQKGDIAEGYSVSREKKESFPLTVTSAQKNPTAFYLCASSLTRTVTSTDTQYFGPGTRLTVL.

The chain links TRBV18 to TRBJ2-1; possibly TRBD1 for D (6 bases). The V gene lost 6 bases and the J gene lost 2 bases, with 14 bases spanning the gap. The CDR3 sequence is 15 residues long. Germline V lookup: CDR1 KGHSH, CDR2 LQKENI. The CDR3 reads CASSSNRDPYNEQFF. The CDR3 DNA reads TGTGCCAGCTCCTCAAACAGGGACCCCTACAATGAGCAGTTCTTC.

The genes are TRBV19 and TRBJ2-7; 9 nucleotides line up with TRBD1. CDR1 and CDR2 from the germline V gene are LNHDA and SQIVND (reference sequence). V gave up 3 bases and J gave up 4 bases; unmatched junction bases: 4. The CDR3 contains 14 residues. CDR3 sequence: CASSIGTGPYEQYF. The CDR3 DNA sequence: TGTGCCAGTAGTATTGGGACAGGGCCTTACGAGCAGTACTTC.

This chain joins TRBV7-8 and TRBJ1-4; weak D call: TRBD1 (6 bases). V gave up 6 bases and J gave up 6 bases, with 14 bases separating them. This CDR3 has 14 residues. The germline CDR1 and CDR2 sequences are SGHVS and FQNEAQ. The CDR3 DNA reads TGTGCCAGCAGAACCGGGACACCAGATGAAAAACTGTTTTTT. This translates into CASRTGTPDEKLFF. Full variable domain (outside the CDR3, taken from reference TRBV7-8 and TRBJ1-4): GAGVSQSPRYKVAKRGQDVALRCDPISGHVSLFWYQQALGQGPEFLTYFQNEAQLDKSGLPSDRFFAERPEGSVSTLKIQRTQQEDSAVYLCASRTGTPDEKLFFGSGTQLSVL.